Below, 17 T cell receptor beta chains from the same sample are listed, as sequenced in a study of T-cell memory formation after mild COVID-19. TCRdb reanalysed the 5' RACE reads using MiXCR and keeps one entry per CDR3 protein. This table has tens of thousands of distinct CDR3 sequences, about 15% appearing once. The sample was PBMCs or a T cell subset sorted from them (not recorded which). The receptors were sampled from a man aged 18-30 years who had mild COVID-19 (a few samples of this study predate the infection). Cell type and time point are not known.

This clonotype came up a few times. This chain links TRBV6-5 with TRBJ2-1, with 8 bases matching TRBD1. Per germline, CDR1 MNHEY and CDR2 SVGAGI. Trimming removed 6 bases from V and 7 bases from J; junction bases left unmatched: 23. This CDR3 has 19 amino acids. For the CDR3, the DNA is TGTGCCAGCAGCCCCCGGGCAGGGGGCTACGGGGGCTTCCTGAATGAGCAGTTCTTC. This gives the protein CASSPRAGGYGGFLNEQFF.

The chain combines TRBV5-1 with TRBJ2-2; the D is unclear. Germline V gene lookup returns CDR1 SGHRS and CDR2 YFSETQ. CDR3 size: 15 residues. Trimming removed 4 bases from V and 1 base from J, with 11 bases in between. In DNA, the CDR3 is TGCGCCAGCAGCGCCCCCCCTAAGAACACCGGGGAGCTGTTTTTT. This sequence encodes CASSAPPKNTGELFF.

This clonotype has a handful of counts. The V gene is TRBV5-1, the J gene TRBJ2-5, with no clear D. There are 16 residues in the CDR3. Looked up from germline, CDR1 is SGHRS and CDR2 is YFSETQ. The V gene lost 2 bases and the J gene lost 0 bases, with 14 bases spanning the gap. For the CDR3, the DNA is TGCGCCAGCAGCTTTGACCAAACCACCAACCAAGAGACCCAGTACTTC. This translates into CASSFDQTTNQETQYF.

This clonotype was seen a handful of times. For the CDR3, the DNA is TGTGCCAGCAGCCAAGATCTCTCGGGGCAAGAGACCCAGTACTTC. Translation: CASSQDLSGQETQYF. The chain has TRBV3-1 and TRBJ2-5; TRBD2 might be the D (5 bases). Trimming removed 0 bases from V and 2 bases from J, with 10 bases in between. This CDR3 is 15 amino acids long. The germline V gene encodes CDR1 LGHDT and CDR2 YNNKEL (reference sequence).

The rearrangement links TRBV7-9 to TRBJ2-1; D call uncertain. The V and J ends lost 5 bases and 4 bases respectively, with 21 bases between them. The germline CDR1 and CDR2 sequences are SEHNR and FQNEAQ (reference sequence). This CDR3 has 17 residues. The CDR3 protein is CASSPSRGFNSYNEQFF. DNA for the CDR3: TGTGCCAGCAGCCCAAGTCGTGGGTTTAATTCGTACAATGAGCAGTTCTTC. Based on the CDR3 plus reference TRBV7-9 and TRBJ2-1, the full variable domain is DTGVSQNPRHKITKRGQNVTFRCDPISEHNRLYWYRQTLGQGPEFLTYFQNEAQLEKSRLLSDRFSAERPKGSFSTLEIQRTEQGDSAMYLCASSPSRGFNSYNEQFFGPGTRLTVL.

This clonotype was seen a few times. The rearrangement joins TRBV9 to TRBJ2-2; tentatively, D is TRBD2 (5 bases). V dropped 0 bases and J dropped 5 bases, with 5 bases sitting between them. The CDR3 loop spans 13 amino acids. Germline-derived CDR1 and CDR2 are SGDLS and YYNGEE. The CDR3 loop is CASSVAGTGELFF. The DNA for the CDR3 is TGTGCCAGCAGCGTAGCGGGAACCGGGGAGCTGTTTTTT.

The rearrangement joins TRBV2 to TRBJ2-1; no clear D gene. The CDR3 consists of 11 residues. Germline CDR1 and CDR2: SNHLY and FYNNEI. Trimming took 8 bases from V and 0 from J, leaving 2 bases between them. The CDR3 sequence: CASDSYNEQFF. In DNA, the CDR3 is TGTGCCAGCGACTCCTACAATGAGCAGTTCTTC.

The V and J genes are TRBV7-2 and TRBJ2-5, with 7 positions matching TRBD2. V lost 5 bases and J lost 5; bases outside the gene matches: 11. The germline V gene encodes CDR1 SGHTA and CDR2 FQGNSA. The CDR3 has 15 amino acids. CDR3 region: CASSAGVSGAETQYF. The CDR3 coding sequence is TGTGCCAGCAGCGCCGGGGTGAGCGGGGCGGAGACCCAGTACTTC.

This sequence joins TRBV25-1 and TRBJ2-5; D is undetermined. The CDR3 runs to 14 residues. From germline, CDR1 is MGHDK and CDR2 SYGVNS. The V end lost 2 bases, the J end lost 4 bases, and 11 bases lay between the germline ends. The CDR3 region is CASSEGDNLETQYF. The CDR3 DNA is TGTGCCAGCAGTGAAGGTGACAACTTAGAGACCCAGTACTTC.

Only a few counts were recorded for this clonotype. V and J are TRBV7-9 and TRBJ2-7, with D possibly TRBD1 on 5 matching bases. Per the germline V gene, CDR1 is SEHNR and CDR2 is FQNEAQ (reference sequence). Trimming took off 5 bases at V and 0 bases at J, with 11 bases between the two ends. CDR3 length equals 14 residues. CDR3 coding DNA: TGTGCCAGCAGCGACGCACAGGACTCCTACGAGCAGTACTTC. This gives the protein CASSDAQDSYEQYF.

In its sample, this clonotype was seen many times. The V gene is TRBV28, the J gene TRBJ2-7; D is perhaps TRBD2 (7 bases). Trimming took off 2 bases at V and 4 bases at J, with 12 bases between the two ends. The CDR3 length is 14 residues. CDR1 MDHEN and CDR2 SYDVKM come from the germline V gene. CDR3 region: CASSLQQGLYEQYV. CDR3 nucleotides: TGTGCCAGCAGTTTACAACAGGGACTATACGAGCAGTACGTC.

This clonotype was seen only a few times. The chain has TRBV9 and TRBJ2-7; no clear D gene. The germline CDR1 and CDR2 sequences are SGDLS and YYNGEE. The ends were cut back, 0 bases at V and 5 bases at J, with 15 bases in the middle. This CDR3 has 15 residues. The CDR3 bases are TGTGCCAGCAGCGTAGAAGGGTCAGGTGGAGACGAGCAGTACTTC. Translation: CASSVEGSGGDEQYF.

This clonotype was found a few times. The chain uses TRBV7-6 and TRBJ2-7, with 9 bases that match TRBD2. The V and J ends lost 5 bases and 2 bases, in that order; junction bases with no gene match: 7. This CDR3 spans 15 amino acids. Per the germline V gene, CDR1 is SGHVS and CDR2 is FNYEAQ. The CDR3 sequence is CASSRLAGTTYEQYF. CDR3 coding DNA: TGTGCCAGCAGCCGGCTAGCGGGGACCACCTACGAGCAGTACTTC.

This clonotype showed up many times. V is TRBV6-4 and J is TRBJ2-1, with 7 bases matching TRBD1. CDR3 length: 13 amino acids. Germline loops: CDR1 MRHNA, CDR2 SNTAGT. V trimming: 0 bases; J trimming: 7 bases; junction bases outside the gene matches: 0. The CDR3 spells CASSDSDRNEQFF. The CDR3 DNA reads TGTGCCAGCAGTGACTCGGACAGGAATGAGCAGTTCTTC.

This clonotype has a handful of counts. The chain uses TRBV6-5 and TRBJ1-3; weak D call: TRBD1 (6 bases). Germline V gives CDR1 MNHEY, CDR2 SVGAGI. With 6 bases removed from V and 2 bases from J, the gap between germline ends came to 11 bases. This CDR3 has 14 amino acids. Here the CDR3 reads CASSDRLAGNTIYF. In DNA, the CDR3 is TGTGCCAGCAGCGACAGGTTGGCTGGAAACACCATATATTTT.

This chain links TRBV2 with TRBJ2-4; maybe TRBD1 (6 bases). CDR1 and CDR2 from the germline V gene are SNHLY and FYNNEI. This CDR3 has 16 amino acids. Trimming pared 4 bases from V and 0 bases from J, leaving 13 bases between. As DNA, the CDR3 is TGTGCCAGCAGTGGCTACAGGGCCTTAGCCAAAAACATTCAGTACTTC. Translating it yields CASSGYRALAKNIQYF.

The gene calls are TRBV5-5 and TRBJ2-7; unclear D gene. Trimming removed 0 bases from V and 2 bases from J, with 18 bases in between. This CDR3 is built from 17 residues. The germline V gene has CDR1 SGHKS and CDR2 YYEKEE (reference sequence). In DNA, the CDR3 is TGTGCCAGCAGCTTGGGGCTACAGCTAAACGGCCCCTACGAGCAGTACGTC. Amino acid sequence: CASSLGLQLNGPYEQYV.